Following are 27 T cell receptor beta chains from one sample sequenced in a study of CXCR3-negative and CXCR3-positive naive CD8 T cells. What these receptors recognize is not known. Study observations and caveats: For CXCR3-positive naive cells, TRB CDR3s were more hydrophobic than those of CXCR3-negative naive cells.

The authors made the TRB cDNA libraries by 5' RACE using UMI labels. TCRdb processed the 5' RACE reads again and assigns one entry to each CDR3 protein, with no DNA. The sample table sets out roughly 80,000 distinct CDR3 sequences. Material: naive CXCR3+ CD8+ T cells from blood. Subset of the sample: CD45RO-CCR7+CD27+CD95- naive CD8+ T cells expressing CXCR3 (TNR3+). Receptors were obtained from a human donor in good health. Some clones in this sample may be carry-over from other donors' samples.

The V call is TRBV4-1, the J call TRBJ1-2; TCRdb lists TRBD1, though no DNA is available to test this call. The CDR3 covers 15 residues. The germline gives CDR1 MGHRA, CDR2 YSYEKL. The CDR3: CASSPSLGAARGYTF.

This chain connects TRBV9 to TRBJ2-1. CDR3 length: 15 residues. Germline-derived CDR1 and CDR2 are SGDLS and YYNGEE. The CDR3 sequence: CASRATASSYNEQFF.

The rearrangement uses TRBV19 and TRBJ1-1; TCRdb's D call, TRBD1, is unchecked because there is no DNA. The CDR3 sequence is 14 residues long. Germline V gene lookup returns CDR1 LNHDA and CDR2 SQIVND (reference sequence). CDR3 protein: CASGGGQELPEAFF.

CDR3: CATSRQDNEQFF. The V and J genes are TRBV3-1 and TRBJ2-1; TCRdb proposes TRBD1, but this gene call is untestable without DNA. Germline loops: CDR1 LGHDT, CDR2 YNNKEL (reference sequence). The CDR3 loop spans 12 amino acids.

CDR3: CASSPGTSGANVLTF. The chain joins TRBV12-3 or TRBV12-4 to TRBJ2-6; TCRdb picks TRBD2, but there is no DNA to check that call. The CDR3 totals 15 residues.

The CDR3 region is CASSSGTGEPLQPQHF. The rearrangement joins TRBV7-6 to TRBJ1-5; TCRdb designates TRBD1, a call that cannot be tested without DNA. Germline V gives CDR1 SGHVS, CDR2 FNYEAQ. The CDR3 sequence is 16 residues long.

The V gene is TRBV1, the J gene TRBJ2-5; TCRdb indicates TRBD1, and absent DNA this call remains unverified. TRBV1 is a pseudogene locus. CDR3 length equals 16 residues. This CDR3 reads CTSSQDLSGRGETQYF.

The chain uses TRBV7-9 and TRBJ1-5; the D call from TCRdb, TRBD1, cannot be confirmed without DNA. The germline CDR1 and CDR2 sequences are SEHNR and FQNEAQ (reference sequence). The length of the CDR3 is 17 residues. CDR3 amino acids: CASSLGSRDSRNQPQHF. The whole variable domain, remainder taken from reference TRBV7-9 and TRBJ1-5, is DTGVSQNPRHKITKRGQNVTFRCDPISEHNRLYWYRQTLGQGPEFLTYFQNEAQLEKSRLLSDRFSAERPKGSFSTLEIQRTEQGDSAMYLCASSLGSRDSRNQPQHFGDGTRLSIL.

CDR3 region: CASSSPLMGSGEGEQFF. The chain is built from TRBV28 and TRBJ2-1; the D call of TRBD2 rests on TCRdb alone, since no DNA is present to check it. CDR3 length: 17 residues. Per the germline V gene, CDR1 is MDHEN and CDR2 is SYDVKM.

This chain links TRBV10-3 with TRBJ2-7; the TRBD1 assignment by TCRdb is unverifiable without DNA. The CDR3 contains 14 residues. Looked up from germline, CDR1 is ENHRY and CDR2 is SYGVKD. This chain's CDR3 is CAIQVGTGVHEQYF.

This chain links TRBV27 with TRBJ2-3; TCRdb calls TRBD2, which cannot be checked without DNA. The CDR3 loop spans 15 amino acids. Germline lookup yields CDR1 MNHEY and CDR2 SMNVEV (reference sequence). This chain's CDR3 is CASRFIAGGSDTQYF.

This CDR3 is CASSLLAGTSTDTQYF. The V and J genes are TRBV5-6 and TRBJ2-3; the D call of TRBD2 rests on TCRdb alone, since no DNA is present to check it. The CDR3 has 16 amino acids. Germline V gene data show CDR1 as SGHDT and CDR2 as YYEEEE.

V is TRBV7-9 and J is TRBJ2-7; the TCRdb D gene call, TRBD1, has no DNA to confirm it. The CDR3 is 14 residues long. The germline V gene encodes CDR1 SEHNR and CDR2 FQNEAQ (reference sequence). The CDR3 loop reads CASSESDPPYEQYF. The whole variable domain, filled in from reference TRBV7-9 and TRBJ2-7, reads DTGVSQNPRHKITKRGQNVTFRCDPISEHNRLYWYRQTLGQGPEFLTYFQNEAQLEKSRLLSDRFSAERPKGSFSTLEIQRTEQGDSAMYLCASSESDPPYEQYFGPGTRLTVT.

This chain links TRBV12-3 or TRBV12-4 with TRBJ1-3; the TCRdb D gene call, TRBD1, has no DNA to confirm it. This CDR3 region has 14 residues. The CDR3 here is CASTPASTGNTIYF.

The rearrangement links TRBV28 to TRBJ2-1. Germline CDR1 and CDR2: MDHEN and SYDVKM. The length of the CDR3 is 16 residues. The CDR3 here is CASSFTRTPSYNEQFF.

The CDR3 region is CASSWGLGLNTEAFF. The chain recombines TRBV27 with TRBJ1-1. CDR3 size: 15 residues. Looked up from germline, CDR1 is MNHEY and CDR2 is SMNVEV (reference sequence).

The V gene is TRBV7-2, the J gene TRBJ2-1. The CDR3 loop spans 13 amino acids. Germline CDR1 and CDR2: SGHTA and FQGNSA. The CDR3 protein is CASSSSPYNEQFF.

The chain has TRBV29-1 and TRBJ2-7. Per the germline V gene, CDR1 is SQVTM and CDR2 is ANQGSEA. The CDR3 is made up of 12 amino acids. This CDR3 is CSVQEGTYEQYF.

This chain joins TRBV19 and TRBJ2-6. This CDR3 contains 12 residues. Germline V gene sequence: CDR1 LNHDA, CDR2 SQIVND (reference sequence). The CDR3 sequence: CASSMGANVLTF.

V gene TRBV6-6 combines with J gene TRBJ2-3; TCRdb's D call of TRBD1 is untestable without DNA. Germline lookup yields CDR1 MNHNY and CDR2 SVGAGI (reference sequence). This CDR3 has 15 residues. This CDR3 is CASSYTSGGTDTQYF.

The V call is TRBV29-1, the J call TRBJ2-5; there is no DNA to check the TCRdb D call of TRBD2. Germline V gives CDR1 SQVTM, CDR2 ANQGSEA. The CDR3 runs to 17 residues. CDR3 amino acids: CSVRNPLSGGPMETQYF.

The CDR3 region is CSVETGTGEQFF. This chain connects TRBV29-1 to TRBJ2-1; checking the TCRdb D call of TRBD1 is not possible without DNA. The CDR3 totals 12 residues. Germline CDR1 is SQVTM and CDR2 is ANQGSEA.

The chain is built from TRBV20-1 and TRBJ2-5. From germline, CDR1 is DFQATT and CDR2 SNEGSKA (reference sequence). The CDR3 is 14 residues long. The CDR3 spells CSARDRLARETQYF.

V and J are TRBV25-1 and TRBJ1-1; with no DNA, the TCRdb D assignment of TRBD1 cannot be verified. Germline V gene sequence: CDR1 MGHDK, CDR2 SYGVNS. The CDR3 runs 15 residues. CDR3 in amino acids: CASSTPTGGYTEAFF.

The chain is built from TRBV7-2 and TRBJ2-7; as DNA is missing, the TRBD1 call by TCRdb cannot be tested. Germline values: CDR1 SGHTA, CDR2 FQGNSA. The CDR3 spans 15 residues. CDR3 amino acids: CASSLAEGQGYEQYF.

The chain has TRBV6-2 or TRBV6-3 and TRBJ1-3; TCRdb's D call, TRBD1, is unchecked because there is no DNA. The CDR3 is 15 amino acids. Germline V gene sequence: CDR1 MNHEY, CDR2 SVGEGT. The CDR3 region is CASSTPVDSGNTIYF.

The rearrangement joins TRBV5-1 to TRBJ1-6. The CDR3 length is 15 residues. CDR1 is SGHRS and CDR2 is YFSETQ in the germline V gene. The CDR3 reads CASSSEDPTTSPLHF. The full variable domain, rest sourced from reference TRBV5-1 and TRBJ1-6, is KAGVTQTPRYLIKTRGQQVTLSCSPISGHRSVSWYQQTPGQGLQFLFEYFSETQRNKGNFPGRFSGRQFSNSRSEMNVSTLELGDSALYLCASSSEDPTTSPLHFGNGTRLTVT.